The rows below give T cell receptor beta chains drawn from one sample of a study of monozygotic twins with inflammatory bowel disease. Following a re-call of the 5' RACE reads, TCRdb has one entry per CDR3 protein and lacks DNA. The listing records 200,000 to 250,000 distinct CDR3 sequences. Sequencing was done on a sample of blood. The receptors were gathered from a human donor with ulcerative colitis or Crohn's disease, or a healthy co-twin of an affected twin (not recorded which). CDR3s include the opening cysteine and the closing phenylalanine or tryptophan.

v_gene,j_gene,CDR3aa
TRBV7-2,TRBJ2-1,CASTRAVSSYNEQFF
TRBV7-3,TRBJ2-7,CASSLTGGSDYEQYF
TRBV7-2,TRBJ2-1,CASSAPSGFEQFF
TRBV20-1,TRBJ2-5,CSARTAGETQYF
TRBV6-5,TRBJ1-5,CASSYSDPGVQPQHF
TRBV24-1,TRBJ1-1,CATSDPGGMRNTEAFF
TRBV4-1,TRBJ1-1,CASSHPGQNTEAFF
TRBV7-2,TRBJ2-3,CASSLAIDTQYF
TRBV7-2,TRBJ2-1,CASSLRARASGYNEQFF
TRBV7-2,TRBJ1-5,CASSSTGEPQHF
TRBV6-1,TRBJ1-4,CASSPQGSGEKLFF
TRBV20-1,TRBJ2-2,CSARERGAGTGELFF
TRBV24-1,TRBJ2-3,CATSDHRLSTDTQYF
TRBV2,TRBJ1-5,CASSGTVINQPQHF
TRBV28,TRBJ1-1,CASSYRGGGRKAFF
TRBV11-2,TRBJ2-7,CASSFTGGVGRRSYEQYF
TRBV28,TRBJ2-5,CASSSTSGPTTLAQYF
TRBV10-3,TRBJ1-1,CAIHGPSNTEAFF
TRBV13,TRBJ1-2,CASSLGRGANYGYTF
TRBV6-6,TRBJ1-5,CASSRGLENQPQHF
TRBV5-1,TRBJ2-2,CASSLRRGGAGGELFF
TRBV7-7,TRBJ2-1,CASSLGPGLEVNEQFF
TRBV11-2,TRBJ1-6,CASSLAGYNSPLHF
TRBV3-1,TRBJ1-2,CASSSGQGGYTF
TRBV7-9,TRBJ2-1,CASINLGRSSYNEQFF
TRBV20-1,TRBJ2-2,CSAPGQASGELFF
TRBV7-2,TRBJ1-2,CASSFIQAEKNYGYTF
TRBV4-2,TRBJ1-4,CASSQGLTEWEKLFF
TRBV6-5,TRBJ2-7,CASSWGQGAYEQYF
TRBV5-1,TRBJ2-1,CASSPDPWNEQFF
TRBV20-1,TRBJ1-2,CSARDPLVQGAGGYTF
TRBV4-2,TRBJ1-3,CASSPQAGNTIYF
TRBV10-3,TRBJ2-5,CAARGGQETQYF
TRBV19,TRBJ2-6,CASRTGASGANVLTF
TRBV7-3,TRBJ2-2,CASSLTRGRDTGELFF
TRBV4-2,TRBJ1-2,CASSQDPTDTYGYTF
TRBV12-3/TRBV12-4,TRBJ1-1,CASSLRAAGEAFF
TRBV30,TRBJ1-6,CALQDNSPLHF
TRBV29-1,TRBJ2-1,CSVDPSLGNEQFF
TRBV6-2/TRBV6-3,TRBJ2-1,CASSYGLYNEQFF
TRBV12-3/TRBV12-4,TRBJ2-3,CASSPDLDTQYF
TRBV18,TRBJ1-1,CASSPANTEAFF
TRBV20-1,TRBJ2-7,CSARGDRGPGEQYF
TRBV7-2,TRBJ2-2,CASSPPSGSNTGELFF
TRBV4-1,TRBJ2-1,CASSQAESGIASSLQFF